The 7 T cell receptor beta chains below were found in one sample sequenced in a study of T cells expressing NK-cell markers. TCRdb reprocessed the 5' RACE reads; each CDR3 protein has one entry and no DNA is given. The repertoire table contains around 550,000 distinct CDR3 sequences. Input material: blood T cells: a sorted CD56 or NKG2C T cell subset, CD4+ or CD8+ T cells, or bulk PBMC T cells (not recorded which). The receptors stem from a young man in good health.

Here the CDR3 reads CASSGQNEQFF. This chain joins TRBV12-3 or TRBV12-4 and TRBJ2-1; TCRdb outputs TRBD1, but without DNA this stays unchecked. This CDR3 region has 11 residues.

The chain links TRBV7-9 to TRBJ1-6; the D gene TCRdb calls, TRBD1, cannot be checked with no DNA. Looked up from germline, CDR1 is SEHNR and CDR2 is FQNEAQ (reference sequence). The CDR3 consists of 16 residues. The CDR3 loop reads CASSMYRDFGRSPLHF.

The genes are TRBV4-1 and TRBJ1-2. This CDR3 is 16 amino acids long. The germline V gene encodes CDR1 MGHRA and CDR2 YSYEKL. CDR3 sequence: CASSQDLGRTSNGYTF.

This chain connects TRBV6-5 to TRBJ2-1; TCRdb calls TRBD2, which cannot be checked without DNA. This CDR3 has 15 amino acids. CDR1 and CDR2 (germline): MNHEY, SVGAGI. CDR3 protein: CASSFSGRARNEQFF.

This chain connects TRBV11-2 to TRBJ1-2; TCRdb returns TRBD1, unconfirmable since there is no DNA. The germline V gene has CDR1 SGHAT and CDR2 FQNNGV. The CDR3 loop spans 13 amino acids. CDR3 loop: CASSTPGHYGYTF.

The chain is built from TRBV2 and TRBJ2-7; the TCRdb call, TRBD2, lacks DNA for checking. CDR3 length equals 14 residues. Germline V gene lookup returns CDR1 SNHLY and CDR2 FYNNEI. CDR3 protein: CASFSDLADWEQYF.

This sequence joins TRBV12-3 or TRBV12-4 and TRBJ2-1; TCRdb calls TRBD1, which cannot be checked without DNA. The CDR3 loop spans 16 amino acids. CDR3 amino acids: CASARGKLGVRNEQFF.